This T cell receptor (beta chain) was observed in a study of T cells in localized non-small cell lung cancer. The germline V gene encodes CDR1 MDHEN and CDR2 SYDVKM. The CDR3 has 13 amino acids. J lost 6 bases, V lost 8 bases, and 3 bases had no gene match. Repertoires were generated with immunoSEQ multiplex PCR, while TCRdb's copy carries only in-frame clones and drops some. Among about 40,000 clones listed, around 84% were seen once. Whole-study results and caveats: Sequencing involved a lone tumor region, leaving heterogeneity possible. Longer survival (overall) was linked to higher T cell density in blood. Appearances in adjacent lung were noted for a median approximately 61 of the top 100 tumor clones. Uninvolved adjacent lung, not tumor, had the highest T cell clonality.

On this clone itself: What it binds is unknown.

This TCR was sampled from a man between 18 and 50 years old with stage I lung adenocarcinoma. The specimen was peripheral blood, collected before any cancer treatment. The chain uses TRBV28 and TRBJ1-4, with TRBD1 matching 10 bases. The CDR3 DNA sequence: TGTGCCAGCGCAGACAGGGGGCATGAAAAACTGTTTTTT. Its protein product is CASADRGHEKLFF. The variable domain in full, completed from reference TRBV28 and TRBJ1-4, reads DVKVTQSSRYLVKRTGEKVFLECVQDMDHENMFWYRQDPGLGLRLIYFSYDVKMKEKGDIPEGYSVSREKKERFSLILESASTNQTSMYLCASADRGHEKLFFGSGTQLSVL.